The entry that follows covers one T cell receptor (beta chain) sequence. The data belong to a study of T cell changes during pregnancy in multiple sclerosis. This CDR3 contains 15 residues. CDR1 and CDR2 from the germline V gene are SEHNR and FQNEAQ (reference sequence). Trimming cost V 4 bases and J 3 bases, with 15 bases left between them. Clones were read by immunoSEQ multiplex PCR, and TCRdb kept only the in-frame ones, dropping some. The sample has just over 20,000 clones; roughly 90% are singletons. This chain joins TRBV7-9 and TRBJ1-2; D possibly corresponds to TRBD1 (6 bases). Material: CD8+ T cells from peripheral blood mononuclear cells, obtained in the second trimester of pregnancy. This sequence originates from a female donor in good health, enrolled as a control in a pregnancy study. As DNA, the CDR3 is TGTGCCAGCAGCTCAAGGGACACCTCTTACTATGGCTACACCTTC. Amino acids: CASSSRDTSYYGYTF.